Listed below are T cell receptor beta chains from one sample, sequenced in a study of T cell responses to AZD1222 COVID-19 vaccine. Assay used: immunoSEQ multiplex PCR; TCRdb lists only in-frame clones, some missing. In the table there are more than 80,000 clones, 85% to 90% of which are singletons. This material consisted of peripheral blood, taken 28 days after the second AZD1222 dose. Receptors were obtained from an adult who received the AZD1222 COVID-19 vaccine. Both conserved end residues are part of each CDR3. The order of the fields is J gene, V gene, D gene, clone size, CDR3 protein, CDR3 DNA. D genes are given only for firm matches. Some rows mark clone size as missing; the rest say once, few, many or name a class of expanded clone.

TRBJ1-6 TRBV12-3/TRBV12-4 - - CASSRTYNSPLHF TGTGCCAGCAGTAGGACCTATAATTCACCCCTCCACTTT
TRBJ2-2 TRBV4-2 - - CASSQRFLEPAGELFF TGTGCCAGCAGCCAAAGGTTCCTGGAGCCCGCCGGGGAGCTGTTTTTT
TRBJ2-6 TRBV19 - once CASSLEPDGSGANVLTF TGTGCCAGTAGTCTTGAGCCCGACGGCTCTGGGGCCAACGTCCTGACTTTC
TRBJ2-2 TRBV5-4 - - CASSLVPTGELFF TGTGCCAGCAGCTTGGTTCCGACCGGGGAGCTGTTTTTT
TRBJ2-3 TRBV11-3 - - CASSLGWGADTSTDTQYF TGTGCCAGCAGCTTAGGCTGGGGTGCGGATACTAGCACAGATACGCAGTATTTT
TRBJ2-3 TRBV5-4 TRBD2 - CASSSQRGGDTDTQYF TGTGCCAGCAGCTCGCAGCGGGGCGGCGACACAGATACGCAGTATTTT
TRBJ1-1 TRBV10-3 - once CATLREMENTEAFF TGTGCCACCCTCAGGGAGATGGAGAACACTGAAGCTTTCTTT
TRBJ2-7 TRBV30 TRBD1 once CAWRTGTGEEEQYF TGTGCCTGGAGGACCGGGACAGGGGAGGAAGAGCAGTACTTC
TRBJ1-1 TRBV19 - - CASSIGEGNTEAFF TGTGCCAGTAGTATCGGGGAGGGGAACACTGAAGCTTTCTTT
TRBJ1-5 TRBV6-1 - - CASSEGGYSNQPQHF TGTGCCAGCAGTGAGGGGGGCTATAGCAATCAGCCCCAGCATTTT
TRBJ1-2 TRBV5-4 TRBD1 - CASSTTGMLFHGYTF TGTGCCAGCAGCACGACAGGGATGTTATTCCATGGCTACACCTTC
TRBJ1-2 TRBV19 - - CASSQPGPRGYTF TGTGCCAGTAGTCAACCGGGACCAAGAGGCTACACCTTC
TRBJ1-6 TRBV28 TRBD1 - CASSQKDRPSGHF TGTGCCAGCAGTCAAAAGGACAGGCCCTCGGGCCACTTT
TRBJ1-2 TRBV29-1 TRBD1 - CSVEGQGPYGYTF TGCAGCGTTGAAGGACAGGGACCCTATGGCTACACCTTC
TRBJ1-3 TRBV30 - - CAWSVVSLSAIYF TGTGCCTGGAGTGTTGTCTCCCTCTCCGCCATATATTTT
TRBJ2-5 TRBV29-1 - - CSVGGAQTQYF TGCAGCGTTGGAGGGGCGCAGACCCAGTACTTC
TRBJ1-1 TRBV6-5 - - CASAPGAFYTEAFF TGTGCCAGCGCCCCCGGGGCTTTCTACACTGAAGCTTTCTTT
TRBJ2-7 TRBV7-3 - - CASSRGDFYEQYF TGTGCCAGCAGCCGCGGGGACTTCTACGAGCAGTACTTC
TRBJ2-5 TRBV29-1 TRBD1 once CSVLGTEETQYF TGCAGCGTTCTGGGGACAGAAGAGACCCAGTACTTC
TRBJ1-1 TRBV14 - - CASSPFGYTEAFF TGTGCCAGCAGCCCTTTTGGATACACTGAAGCTTTCTTT
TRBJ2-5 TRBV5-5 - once CASSLVRTETQYF TGTGCCAGCAGCTTGGTTCGAACAGAGACCCAGTACTTC
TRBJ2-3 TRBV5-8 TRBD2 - CASSLGTSGLTSTDTQYF TGTGCCAGCAGCTTGGGGACTAGCGGGTTAACTAGCACAGATACGCAGTATTTT
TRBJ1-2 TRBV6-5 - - CASTHGHTAGYTF TGTGCCAGCACCCACGGACACACGGCCGGCTACACCTTC
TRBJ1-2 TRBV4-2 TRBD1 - CASSQSWTGDIYGYTF TGTGCCAGCAGCCAGAGCTGGACAGGGGATATCTATGGCTACACCTTC
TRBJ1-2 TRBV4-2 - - CASSQDLAGGYTF TGTGCCAGCAGCCAAGATCTAGCGGGTGGCTACACCTTC